Following are 8 T cell receptor beta chains from one sample sequenced in a study of ipilimumab plus nivolumab after autologous stem cell transplantation. Sequencing used immunoSEQ multiplex PCR; TCRdb keeps in-frame clones, though not all of them. The sample records approximately 16,000 clones, approximately 72% being singletons. This specimen was PBMCs, taken in a trial of ipilimumab plus nivolumab as post-transplant consolidation. The source is a male donor with primary mediastinal lymphoma.

V usage is TRBV5-6 and J usage is TRBJ1-6; D unclear. In germline, CDR1 is SGHDT, CDR2 YYEEEE. The CDR3 length is 15 residues. Trimming took 1 base from V and 6 from J, leaving 11 bases between them. CDR3 DNA: TGTGCCAGCAGCTTGTATACGCCGGCTAATTCACCCCTCCACTTT. Its protein product is CASSLYTPANSPLHF.

This clone was found a few times. The chain carries TRBV5-5 and TRBJ2-3; D might be TRBD1 (6 bases). V lost 3 bases, J lost 2 bases, and 16 bases lay in between. This CDR3 comprises 16 residues. Per the germline V gene, CDR1 is SGHKS and CDR2 is YYEKEE (reference sequence). The CDR3 is CASSSIRGADTDTQYF. The CDR3 DNA is TGTGCCAGCAGCTCCATCAGGGGAGCGGACACAGATACGCAGTATTTT. Together with reference TRBV5-5 and TRBJ2-3, the CDR3 gives the full variable domain: DAGVTQSPTHLIKTRGQQVTLRCSPISGHKSVSWYQQVLGQGPQFIFQYYEKEERGRGNFPDRFSARQFPNYSSELNVNALLLGDSALYLCASSSIRGADTDTQYFGPGTRLTVL.

This clone turned up a few times. The chain is built from TRBV4-1 and TRBJ1-2, with a possible D match to TRBD1 (5 bases). There are 16 residues in the CDR3. V was pared by 0 bases and J by 4 bases, with 15 bases between. Germline values: CDR1 MGHRA, CDR2 YSYEKL. CDR3: CASSQDLLGGPYGYTF. The DNA for the CDR3 is TGCGCCAGCAGCCAAGATCTCCTCGGGGGACCCTATGGCTACACCTTC.

For this clone: The CDR3 does not end in the conserved phenylalanine or tryptophan, so this is likely a read error. The DNA is omitted, as the CDR3 cannot be located on it reliably, and the CDR3 follows TCRdb's listing. This chain joins TRBV28 and TRBJ2-3; the table's D call, TRBD2, was not checked against the DNA. The CDR3 spans 8 amino acids, including both terminal residues. CDR1 and CDR2 (germline): MDHEN, SYDVKM. CDR3 protein: CASSPRGA.

This chain uses TRBV2 with TRBJ2-7; D gene uncertain. This CDR3 region has 14 residues. Germline V gene data show CDR1 as SNHLY and CDR2 as FYNNEI. Deletions cut 2 bases from V and 2 bases from J, with 10 bases between. Here the CDR3 reads CASSEHGSAYEQYF. Here the CDR3 DNA reads TGTGCCAGCAGTGAACACGGATCTGCCTACGAGCAGTACTTC.

The chain has TRBV18 and TRBJ1-1; D is undetermined. CDR3 length: 13 amino acids. Germline lookup yields CDR1 KGHSH and CDR2 LQKENI. V lost 6 bases, J lost 8 bases, and 16 bases lay in between. CDR3 sequence: CASSLMVYSEAFF. The DNA of the CDR3 is TGTGCCAGCTCCCTCATGGTGTACTCAGAAGCTTTCTTT.

CDR3 in amino acids: CASSLSRVQDTQYF. The CDR3 nucleotides read TGTGCCAGCAGCTTGTCCCGGGTTCAAGATACGCAGTATTTT. The rearrangement links TRBV5-6 to TRBJ2-3; D unresolved. V was cut by 1 base and J by 5 bases, with 11 bases left in between. The V gene's germline CDR1 is SGHDT and CDR2 YYEEEE. The CDR3 runs to 14 residues.

The chain couples TRBV7-2 to TRBJ2-5; maybe TRBD2 (5 bases). Germline V CDR1 and CDR2: SGHTA, FQGNSA. The CDR3 is 13 amino acids. Trimming removed 5 bases from V and 11 bases from J, with 18 bases in between. CDR3 in amino acids: CASSVARLWEQYF. The CDR3 nucleotides are TGTGCCAGCAGCGTCGCGCGGTTGTGGGAGCAGTACTTC.